Sequencing of this T cell receptor beta chain was carried out in a study of shared clonotypes between healthy human individuals. General observations from the study: Four donors shared approximately 5% of their naive CD4 clonotypes.

Sequenced by immunoSEQ multiplex PCR; TCRdb stores in-frame clones only, minus some. The sample records roughly 1,000,000 clones, around 78% being singletons. This clone has more than one count but fewer than ten. Its antigen is not identified. The length of the CDR3 is 15 residues. CDR1 SGHTA and CDR2 FQGTGA come from the germline V gene. Trimming took 1 base from V and 8 from J; bases not matched to a gene: 10. Sequencing was carried out using memory CD4+ T cells from PBMCs. Subset specified: CD45RA-negative fraction. The V call is TRBV7-3, the J call TRBJ2-7; TRBD1 aligns across 8 bases. This clonotype was sampled from a man aged 18 to 35 in good health. Some clones in this sample may be carry-over from other donors' samples. The CDR3: CASSLMGQEGTKQYF. For the CDR3, the DNA is TGTGCCAGCAGCTTAATGGGACAGGAGGGGACGAAGCAGTACTTC.